This T cell receptor beta chain was found in a study of CXCR3-negative and CXCR3-positive naive CD8 T cells. Overall study findings and caveats: Each naive subset displayed comparably high diversity, whereas memory CD8+ cells displayed much lower diversity. Between one naive subset and the other, surface CD5 was comparable, and TCR strength was inferred from TRB CDR3 properties. Most assays were run on fresh PBMCs (CXCR3 expression partially decreased after cryopreservation).

The CDR3 loop spans 13 amino acids. The germline V gene has CDR1 SGHVS and CDR2 FNYEAQ. The sorting of each CD8+ T cell subset was done in triplicate, at roughly 300,000 cells each. The TRB cDNA libraries were prepared by 5' RACE with UMI labels. TCRdb reprocessed the 5' RACE reads and stores each CDR3 protein as one record, lacking DNA. The sample has 50,000 to 65,000 distinct CDR3 sequences. As concerns this clonotype: What it binds is unknown.

Sequenced input: memory CD8+ T cells from blood. The chain joins TRBV7-6 to TRBJ2-2; TCRdb selects TRBD1, and the lack of DNA leaves this call unchecked. The TCR was taken from a human donor in good health. Some clones in this sample may be carry-over from other donors' samples. The CDR3 sequence: CASSSTGPGELFF.